This T cell receptor (beta chain) was found in a study of metastatic and nonmetastatic thyroid tumors. For the study at large: For malignant and benign thyroid patients, tumor or nodule tissue and blood were the sources whose repertoires were compared.

The trim removed 5 bases at V and 16 bases at J, leaving 7 bases unmatched. Germline CDR1 and CDR2: SEHNR and FQNEAQ (reference sequence). The CDR3 runs to 11 residues. At least ten counts were recorded for this clone. Its antigen remains unidentified. Regarding the study as a whole: Benign nodules were reported to have significantly lower TCR beta diversity than malignant thyroid tumors, in blood and tumor.

Per the study methods: Clinicopathological groups differed in CDR3, with these differences serving to build a distant-metastasis classifier for papillary thyroid cancer. TCRdb re-analyzed the PCR reads through MiXCR. TCRdb's processing, not the authors' own work, is the source of the V and J calls. The table lists 45,000 or so clones, about 4% of them singletons. Each patient came to thyroid surgery without any prior treatment (of any kind). The chain carries TRBV7-9 and TRBJ2-1; 8 nucleotides match TRBD2. The source is a female donor with papillary thyroid cancer or a benign thyroid nodule (not recorded which). Some clones in this sample may be carry-over from other donors' samples. The sequencing sample was made of blood. The CDR3 here is CASSAGTRKFF. The DNA of the CDR3 is TGTGCCAGCAGCGCCGGGACTAGGAAATTCTTC.